Listed here is a single TCR beta chain. A much more abundant neighbour one base away suggests this may be a read error. TCRdb analysed the reads with MiXCR anew, one entry per CDR3 protein. The sample comprises about 530,000 distinct CDR3 sequences, approximately 26% of which are singletons, and roughly 13% rests with the top ten. These data originate in a study of T cell repertoires in cytomegalovirus infection. This CDR3 spans 15 amino acids. The germline CDR1 and CDR2 sequences are SGHTA and FQGNSA. The gene calls are TRBV7-2 and TRBJ2-3, with a tentative D call TRBD2 (5 bases). Sequenced: PBMCs. The sequence was obtained from a human donor in good health (CMV status not recorded). Some clones in this sample may be carry-over from other donors' samples. The CDR3 coding sequence is TGTGCCAGCAGCTTATCTAGCTCTAGCACACATACGCAGTATTTT. Translation gives CASSLSSSSTHTQYF.